A single sample is the source of the 2 T cell receptor beta chains below, sequenced in a study of shared clonotypes between healthy human individuals. Method: immunoSEQ multiplex PCR; TCRdb's copy keeps in-frame clones and lacks some. The sample carries approximately 2,200,000 clones, approximately 94% recorded once. CD45RO-negative, CCR7-positively selected cells formed the naive CD8 fraction, excluding terminally differentiated effector memory CD45RA+ cells. Sequenced input: naive CD8+ T cells from PBMCs. The origin of the receptors is a man aged 18 to 29 in good health. Some clones in this sample may be carry-over from other donors' samples.

This clone has a handful of counts. The V and J genes are TRBV28 and TRBJ1-5; D call uncertain. V lost 3 bases and J lost 8, with 8 bases in between. Germline V gives CDR1 MDHEN, CDR2 SYDVKM. The CDR3 consists of 12 residues. This CDR3 reads CASSFPMEPQHF. The CDR3 DNA sequence: TGTGCCAGCAGTTTCCCCATGGAGCCCCAGCATTTT.

The rearrangement links TRBV4-1 to TRBJ2-7; 9 bases match TRBD1. The CDR3 length is 16 residues. V lost 0 bases to trimming and J lost 1 base; unmatched junction nucleotides: 4. Germline CDR1 and CDR2: MGHRA and YSYEKL. The CDR3: CASSQDRQGGSYEQYF. The DNA for the CDR3 is TGCGCCAGCAGCCAAGATCGACAGGGGGGATCCTACGAGCAGTACTTC.